Here is one T cell receptor beta chain with its context. In germline, CDR1 is SGHKS, CDR2 YYEKEE (reference sequence). V was shortened by 4 bases and J by 7 bases, with 11 bases between the two germline ends. CDR3 size: 13 residues. The sample originates from a study of OX40 agonist ivuxolimab in advanced cancers. Whole-study context: Patients got intravenous ivuxolimab at 0.01 to 10 mg/kg every 2 weeks. Enrollees could have had prior anti-PD-1, anti-PD-L1 or anti-CTLA-4 therapy, which 40% had received. Three patients showed partial responses: one hepatocellular carcinoma and two cutaneous melanoma cases.

Generated by immunoSEQ multiplex PCR, the TCRdb table keeps only in-frame clones and is missing some. The sample shows 55,000 to 70,000 clones, 83% of them seen only once. Blood specimens came from baseline, cycle 4 day 1, and cycle 7 day 1. The clonotype was recovered from an adult with an advanced solid tumor such as melanoma, head and neck, liver or kidney cancer. The sequencing used CD4+ or CD8+ T cells sorted from blood, collected in a trial of the OX40 agonist ivuxolimab. The chain uses TRBV5-5 and TRBJ2-2; the D gene is possibly TRBD1 (6 bases). The CDR3 region is CASSPTGNGELFF. The DNA for the CDR3 is TGTGCCAGCAGCCCAACAGGGAACGGGGAGCTGTTTTTT.